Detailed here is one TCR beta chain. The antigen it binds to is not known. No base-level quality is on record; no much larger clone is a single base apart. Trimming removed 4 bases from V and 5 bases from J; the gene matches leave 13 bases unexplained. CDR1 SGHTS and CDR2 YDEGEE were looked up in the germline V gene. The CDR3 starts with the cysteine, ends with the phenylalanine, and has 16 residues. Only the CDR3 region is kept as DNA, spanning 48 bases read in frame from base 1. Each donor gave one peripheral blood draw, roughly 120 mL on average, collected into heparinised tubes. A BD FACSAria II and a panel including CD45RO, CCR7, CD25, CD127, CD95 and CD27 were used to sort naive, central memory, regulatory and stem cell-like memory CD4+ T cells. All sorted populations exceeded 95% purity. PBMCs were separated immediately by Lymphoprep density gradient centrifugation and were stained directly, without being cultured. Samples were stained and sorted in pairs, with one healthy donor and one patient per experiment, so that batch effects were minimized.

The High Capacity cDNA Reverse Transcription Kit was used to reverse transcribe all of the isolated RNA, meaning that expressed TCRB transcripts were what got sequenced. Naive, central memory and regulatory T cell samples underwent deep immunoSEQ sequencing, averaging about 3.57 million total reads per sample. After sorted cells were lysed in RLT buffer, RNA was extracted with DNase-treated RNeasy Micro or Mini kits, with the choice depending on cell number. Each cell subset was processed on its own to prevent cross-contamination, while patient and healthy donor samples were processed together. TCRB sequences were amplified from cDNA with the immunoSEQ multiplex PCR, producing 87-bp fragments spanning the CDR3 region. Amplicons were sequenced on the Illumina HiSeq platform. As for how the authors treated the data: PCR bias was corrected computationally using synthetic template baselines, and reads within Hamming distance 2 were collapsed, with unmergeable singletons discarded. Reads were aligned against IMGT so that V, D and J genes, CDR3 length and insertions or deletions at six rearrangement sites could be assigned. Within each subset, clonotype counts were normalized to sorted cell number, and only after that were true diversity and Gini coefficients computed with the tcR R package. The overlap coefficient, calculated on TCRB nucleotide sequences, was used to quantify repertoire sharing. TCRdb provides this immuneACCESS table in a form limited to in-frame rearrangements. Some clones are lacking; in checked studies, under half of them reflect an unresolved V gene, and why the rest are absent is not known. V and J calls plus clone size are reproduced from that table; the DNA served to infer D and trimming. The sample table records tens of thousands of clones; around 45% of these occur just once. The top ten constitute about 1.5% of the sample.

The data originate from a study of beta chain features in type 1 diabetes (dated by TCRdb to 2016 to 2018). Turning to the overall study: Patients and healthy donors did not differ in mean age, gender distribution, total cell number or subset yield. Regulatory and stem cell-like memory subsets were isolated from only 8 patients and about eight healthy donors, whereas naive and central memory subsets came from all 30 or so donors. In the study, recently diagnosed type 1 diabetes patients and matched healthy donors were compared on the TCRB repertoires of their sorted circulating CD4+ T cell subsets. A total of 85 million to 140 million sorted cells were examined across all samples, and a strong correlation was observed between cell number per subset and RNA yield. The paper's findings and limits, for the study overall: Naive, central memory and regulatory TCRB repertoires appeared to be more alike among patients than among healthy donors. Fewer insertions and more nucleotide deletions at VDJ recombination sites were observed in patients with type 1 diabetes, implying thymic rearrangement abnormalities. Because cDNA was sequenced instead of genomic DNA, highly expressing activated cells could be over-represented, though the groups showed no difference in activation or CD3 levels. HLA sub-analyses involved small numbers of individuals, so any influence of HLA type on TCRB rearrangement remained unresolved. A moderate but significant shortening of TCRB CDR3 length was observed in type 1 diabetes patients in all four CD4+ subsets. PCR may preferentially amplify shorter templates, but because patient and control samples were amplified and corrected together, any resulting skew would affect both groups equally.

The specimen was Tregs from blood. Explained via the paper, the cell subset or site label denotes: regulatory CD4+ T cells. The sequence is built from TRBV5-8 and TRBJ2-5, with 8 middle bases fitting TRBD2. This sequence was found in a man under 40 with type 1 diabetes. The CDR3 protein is CASSREGHSEGETQYF. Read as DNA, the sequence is TGTGCCAGCAGCCGGGAGGGACACTCCGAGGGGGAGACCCAGTACTTC.